The rows below give T cell receptor beta chains drawn from one sample of a study of cytomegalovirus exposure and HLA in healthy donors. The method was immunoSEQ multiplex PCR; TCRdb's version includes in-frame clones alone and lacks a portion of them. The table shows 100,000 or so clones, with 55% to 75% occurring only once. The sample taken for sequencing was PBMCs. The source is a man between 50 and 59 years old in good health and CMV-seronegative. The CDR3 runs from the conserved cysteine through the conserved F or W. The order of the fields is clone size, J gene, V gene, D gene, CDR3 DNA, CDR3 protein. The D gene is left open where the match is weak. Clone size is not always given. Where it is, it says once, few, many or a class for expanded clones.

>-|TRBJ1-4|TRBV9|TRBD1
TGTGCCAGCAGCGGGACAGGGGGCAAAGAAAAACTGTTTTTT
CASSGTGGKEKLFF
>-|TRBJ2-7|TRBV18|-
TGTGCCAGCTCACCACGCCTGGGGGCCTACTCCTACGAGCAGTACTTC
CASSPRLGAYSYEQYF
>-|TRBJ2-5|TRBV5-1|TRBD1
TGCGCCAGCAGCTCACGACAGGGCAGTGAGACCCAGTACTTC
CASSSRQGSETQYF
>-|TRBJ2-3|TRBV9|-
TGTGCCAGCAGCGTAGCTGATCAGGGCACGCAGTATTTT
CASSVADQGTQYF
>-|TRBJ2-7|TRBV6-5|-
TGTGCCAGCAGTGGGGTAGGGGAACACGAGCAGTACTTC
CASSGVGEHEQYF
>-|TRBJ2-3|TRBV5-1|TRBD2
TGCGCCAGCAGCTTGGTAGCGGGGCATACAGATACGCAGTATTTT
CASSLVAGHTDTQYF
>-|TRBJ1-6|TRBV5-1|-
TGCGCCAGCAGTCCGCGGGGGGCCGGATCACCCCTCCACTTT
CASSPRGAGSPLHF
>-|TRBJ2-7|TRBV11-2|-
TGTGCCAGCAGCTTAGAACCTCTCGGCAGACCAGGGGCCGCCTACGAGCAGTACTTC
CASSLEPLGRPGAAYEQYF
>few|TRBJ2-6|TRBV28|-
TGTGCCAGCAACAGGGCTGGGGCCAACGTCCTGACTTTC
CASNRAGANVLTF
>once|TRBJ1-1|TRBV18|-
TGTGCCAGCTCACCACCGGCCAGTGAAGCTTTCTTT
CASSPPASEAFF
>-|TRBJ1-2|TRBV9|TRBD1
TGTGCCAGCAGCGAGGGGACAGCAAATATTGGCTACACCTTC
CASSEGTANIGYTF
>-|TRBJ2-1|TRBV6-5|TRBD2
TGTGCCGCCCGCGGGGGTAGCGGGGGATACAATGAGCAGTTCTTC
CAARGGSGGYNEQFF
>-|TRBJ2-5|TRBV28|-
TGTGCCAGCAGTCCACCGACGGACTCGTCCACGAGGGAGCAGTACTTC
CASSPPTDSSTREQYF
>-|TRBJ2-5|TRBV5-1|TRBD2
TGCGCCAGCAGCACCTACGGGGGGGTGGGCCAAGAGACCCAGTACTTC
CASSTYGGVGQETQYF
>once|TRBJ2-1|TRBV7-9|TRBD2
TGTGCCAGCAGCTCGAGACTAGCGGGAGGCCATGAGCAGTTCTTC
CASSSRLAGGHEQFF
>once|TRBJ2-2|TRBV30|TRBD2
TGTGCCTGGAGTGTAGCGACTAGCGGGACCGGGGAGCTGTTTTTT
CAWSVATSGTGELFF
>-|TRBJ1-5|TRBV19|-
TGTGCCAGTAGTATTTGGGGGGAGGGTCAGCCCCAGCATTTT
CASSIWGEGQPQHF
>-|TRBJ2-4|TRBV11-3|TRBD1
TGTGCCAGCAGCGCACACAGGGGCGCAAACAAAAACATTCAGTACTTC
CASSAHRGANKNIQYF
>-|TRBJ2-7|TRBV15|TRBD2
TGTGCCACCAGCGGCGAGCCGGGACTAATGTCTAGCGAGCAGTACTTC
CATSGEPGLMSSEQYF
>-|TRBJ2-7|TRBV27|TRBD1
TGTGCCAGCAGGTATACAGGGGTCTCCGAGCAGTACTTC
CASRYTGVSEQYF
>-|TRBJ2-2|TRBV4-3|-
TGCGCCAGCAGGACGGGTTCGAACACCGGGGAGCTGTTTTTT
CASRTGSNTGELFF
>-|TRBJ2-5|TRBV7-7|-
TGTGCTAGCAGCTTATACCAGGGGTCGGCCCAAGAGACCCAGTACTTC
CASSLYQGSAQETQYF
>-|TRBJ2-7|TRBV11-1|-
TGTGCCAGCAGCTTAGGAGGTTCCACCTACGAGCAGTACTTC
CASSLGGSTYEQYF
>-|TRBJ1-5|TRBV16|TRBD1
TGTGCCAGCAGCCAGTCTACCGGGACAGGGGTATTTGGTGGCAATCAGCCCCAGCATTTT
CASSQSTGTGVFGGNQPQHF
>once|TRBJ1-3|TRBV11-2|-
TGTGCCAGCAGCCCTCAGGTTTCTGGAAACACCATATATTTT
CASSPQVSGNTIYF
>-|TRBJ2-7|TRBV4-1|-
TGCGCCAGCAGCCCGGACAATAGAGGCTACGAGCAGTACTTC
CASSPDNRGYEQYF
>once|TRBJ2-3|TRBV15|TRBD2
TGTGCCACCAGCTTTGGGACGGGGGGAGGTACGCAGTATTTT
CATSFGTGGGTQYF
>once|TRBJ1-5|TRBV11-1|TRBD1
TGTGCCAGCAGCTTTGGGCAGGGGGGTTCAACAAGCAATCAGCCCCAGCATTTT
CASSFGQGGSTSNQPQHF
>-|TRBJ1-6|TRBV10-3|-
TGTGCCATCAGTGAGTCACTTGATTCACCCCTCCACTTT
CAISESLDSPLHF
>-|TRBJ2-5|TRBV6-5|-
TGTGCCAGCAGCAGAGGGACTCAAGAGACCCAGTACTTC
CASSRGTQETQYF
>-|TRBJ1-2|TRBV5-1|-
TGCGCCAGCAGCTTCGGCGGGGATAATGGCTACACCTTC
CASSFGGDNGYTF
>-|TRBJ1-2|TRBV5-6|TRBD1
TGTGCCAGCAGCCCAATGGGGACAGGAGGCTACACCTTC
CASSPMGTGGYTF
>-|TRBJ2-7|TRBV5-8|TRBD1
TGTGCCAGCTTTCAAACCGGGACAGGGAGCTACGAGCAGTACTTC
CASFQTGTGSYEQYF
>-|TRBJ1-2|TRBV28|-
TGTGCCAGCAGTTTAGTAGGAGAGGGTAACTATGGCTACACCTTC
CASSLVGEGNYGYTF